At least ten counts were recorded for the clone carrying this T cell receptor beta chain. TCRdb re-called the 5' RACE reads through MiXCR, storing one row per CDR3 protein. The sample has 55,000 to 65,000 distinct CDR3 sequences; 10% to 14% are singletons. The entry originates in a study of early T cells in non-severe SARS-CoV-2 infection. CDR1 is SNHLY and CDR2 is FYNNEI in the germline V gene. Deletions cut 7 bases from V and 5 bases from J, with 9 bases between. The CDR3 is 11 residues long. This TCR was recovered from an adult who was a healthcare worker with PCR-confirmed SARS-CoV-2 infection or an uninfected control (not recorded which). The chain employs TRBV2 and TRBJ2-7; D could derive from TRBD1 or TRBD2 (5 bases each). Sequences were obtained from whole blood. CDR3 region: CASTGTHEQYF. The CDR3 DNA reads TGTGCCAGCACGGGGACCCACGAGCAGTACTTC.